The 21 T cell receptor beta chains given below trace back to one sample, sequenced in a study of regulatory T cells in long-lasting Graves disease. Building the TCR beta libraries relied on iRepertoire HTBI primers, and CDR3 regions underwent Arm-PCR. TCRdb reprocessed the multiplex PCR reads via MiXCR and lists one record per CDR3 protein. The sample holds roughly 560,000 distinct CDR3 sequences, 9.5% to 15% seen once. Regarding time point: newly diagnosed GD, antithyroid drugs for less than 3 months. After RNA was extracted from PBMCs, the TCR library was made from it. In addition, the sample was reused for a study of T cells in Graves' hyperthyroidism and ophthalmopathy.

The sample in question was peripheral blood mononuclear cells (PBMCs), obtained at new diagnosis, from a patient treated with antithyroid drugs. The receptor set was obtained from a woman in her twenties or thirties with Graves disease.

This clonotype was seen only once. The chain recombines TRBV11-1 with TRBJ2-3; no clear D gene. CDR1 and CDR2 from the germline V gene are SGHAT and FQDESV (reference sequence). V lost 5 bases and J lost 6, with 18 bases in between. This CDR3 region has 15 residues. CDR3 sequence: CASSASAALGDTQYF. The CDR3 bases are TGTGCCAGCAGCGCATCGGCCGCCCTGGGGGATACGCAGTATTTT. The full variable domain, with the rest looked up from reference TRBV11-1 and TRBJ2-3, is EAEVAQSPRYKITEKSQAVAFWCDPISGHATLYWYRQILGQGPELLVQFQDESVVDDSQLPKDRFSAERLKGVDSTLKIQPAELGDSAMYLCASSASAALGDTQYFGPGTRLTVL.

V and J are TRBV19 and TRBJ1-1; TRBD1 matches at 11 bases. The CDR3 loop spans 15 amino acids. V lost 6 bases, J lost 6 bases, and 9 bases stayed unmatched. Per germline, CDR1 LNHDA and CDR2 SQIVND (reference sequence). CDR3 in DNA: TGTGCCAGTAGGGATCTAGGACAGGGGGCCTCTGAAGCTTTCTTT. Its protein product is CASRDLGQGASEAFF.

At least ten counts were recorded for this clonotype. The chain joins TRBV11-2 to TRBJ2-7; no definite D call. The CDR3 is 15 residues long. Germline V lookup: CDR1 SGHAT, CDR2 FQNNGV. V was shortened by 4 bases and J by 1 base, with 14 bases between the two germline ends. Here the CDR3 DNA reads TGTGCCAGCAGCTCAATAACAGTAAATTCCTACGAGCAGTACTTC. It translates to CASSSITVNSYEQYF.

The CDR3 here is CASSVAVVVGARKYGYTF. For the CDR3, the DNA is TGTGCCAGCAGCGTTGCGGTAGTTGTTGGGGCTCGTAAATATGGCTACACCTTC. V is TRBV2 and J is TRBJ1-2; possibly TRBD1 for D (5 bases). Trimming shortened V by 6 bases and J by 5 bases, and 28 bases separated the two germline ends. Per the germline V gene, CDR1 is SNHLY and CDR2 is FYNNEI. The CDR3 totals 18 residues.

This clonotype has a count of ten or more. The rearrangement links TRBV9 to TRBJ2-5, with D perhaps TRBD1 (5 bases). Germline V gene data show CDR1 as SGDLS and CDR2 as YYNGEE. This CDR3 is built from 15 residues. Between the trimmed V and J ends, which lost 3 bases and 1 base, there was a span of 13 bases. DNA of the CDR3: TGTGCCAGCAGCGGACAGTTACAGCTCCAAGAGACCCAGTACTTC. Protein: CASSGQLQLQETQYF.

At least ten counts were recorded for this clonotype. This rearrangement joins TRBV20-1 to TRBJ2-7; 10 bases line up with TRBD2. The CDR3 covers 15 residues. The trim removed 0 bases at V and 3 bases at J, leaving 5 bases unmatched. Germline V gives CDR1 DFQATT, CDR2 SNEGSKA (reference sequence). The CDR3 DNA reads as TGCAGTGCTAGAGACCGTCTAGCGGGAGTCTACGAGCAGTACTTC. Its protein is CSARDRLAGVYEQYF.

This clonotype was recorded at least ten times. The V and J genes are TRBV28 and TRBJ2-1, with D possibly called TRBD1 or TRBD2 (6 bases each). The CDR3 is 14 residues long. Trimming shortened V by 5 bases and J by 9 bases, and 17 bases separated the two germline ends. Germline CDR1 and CDR2: MDHEN and SYDVKM. The CDR3 reads CASSRPQGRGEQFF. The CDR3 DNA reads TGTGCCAGCAGTCGCCCCCAGGGGCGGGGTGAGCAGTTCTTC.

This clonotype occurred once. This sequence may be a read error, since a much larger clone differs from it by one base. This rearrangement joins TRBV3-1 to TRBJ2-1; possibly TRBD1 for D (6 bases). Germline CDR1 reads LGHDT; CDR2 reads YNNKEL (reference sequence). Trimming stripped 7 bases from V and 8 bases from J, with 9 bases between. The CDR3 is made up of 11 amino acids. In DNA, the CDR3 is TGTGCCAGCACACAGGGTTATGAGCAGTTCTTC. This gives the protein CASTQGYEQFF.

The table lists this clonotype with many counts. The chain carries TRBV11-2 and TRBJ2-1, with 8 positions matching TRBD1. V lost 1 base, J lost 1 base, and 3 bases stayed unmatched. The CDR3 consists of 16 residues. Germline CDR1 SGHAT, CDR2 FQNNGV. CDR3 loop: CASSLGTGLSYNEQFF. As DNA, the CDR3 is TGTGCCAGCAGCTTAGGGACAGGGCTATCCTACAATGAGCAGTTCTTC.

This clonotype was seen repeatedly, ten times or more. This rearrangement joins TRBV28 to TRBJ1-6, with a weak D call TRBD1 (6 bases). The CDR3 has 15 amino acids. CDR1 is MDHEN and CDR2 is SYDVKM in the germline V gene. Trimming took 2 bases from V and 8 from J, leaving 13 bases between them. CDR3 DNA sequence: TGTGCCAGCAGTTTACAGGGGCGCGAGGATTCACCCCTCCACTTT. Translating gives CASSLQGREDSPLHF.

The rearrangement links TRBV19 to TRBJ1-2; a possible D gene is TRBD1 (5 bases). V was clipped by 6 bases and J by 5 bases, with 19 bases between them. From germline, CDR1 is LNHDA and CDR2 SQIVND (reference sequence). The CDR3 is made up of 15 amino acids. In DNA form, the CDR3 reads TGTGCCAGTAGCTCCGAACTCGCGGGGGTTTATGGCTACACCTTC. Protein: CASSSELAGVYGYTF.

This clonotype was counted many times. This chain links TRBV10-3 with TRBJ1-3; D not certain. The CDR3 is 14 amino acids. V was clipped by 5 bases and J by 5 bases, with 13 bases between them. Germline-derived CDR1 and CDR2 are ENHRY and SYGVKD. In DNA form, the CDR3 reads TGTGCCATCAGTTCCGGGCCTGGACGAAACACCATATATTTT. It specifies CAISSGPGRNTIYF.

This clonotype occurred many times. The chain joins TRBV28 to TRBJ1-1; D not certain. Trimming removed 5 bases at V and 3 bases at J, with 10 bases between. Germline CDR1 and CDR2: MDHEN and SYDVKM. This CDR3 spans 13 amino acids. The CDR3 is CASSKVWDTEAFF. CDR3 bases: TGTGCCAGCAGTAAGGTGTGGGACACTGAAGCTTTCTTT.

Ten or more counts support this clonotype. The chain employs TRBV25-1 and TRBJ2-7; TRBD2 matches 10 bases. The V gene's germline CDR1 is MGHDK and CDR2 SYGVNS. CDR3 length: 16 amino acids. With 5 bases clipped from V and 5 bases from J, the junction kept 12 bases outside the gene matches. CDR3 protein: CASSPLPLSGRNEQYF. CDR3 nucleotides: TGTGCCAGCAGTCCCCTCCCCCTTAGCGGGAGGAACGAGCAGTACTTC.

This clonotype appeared a single time. This chain uses TRBV20-1 with TRBJ2-7, with a weak D call TRBD2 (6 bases). CDR1 is DFQATT, CDR2 SNEGSKA, per germline (reference sequence). CDR3 size: 13 residues. Here the CDR3 DNA reads TGCGGCGCTACATCTAGCGACTCCTACGAGCAGTACTTC. Translation gives CGATSSDSYEQYF.

This clonotype was counted between two and nine times. J is TRBJ2-5 and V is TRBV5-1; D not certain. The CDR3 loop spans 13 amino acids. V was clipped by 0 bases and J by 5 bases, with 8 bases between them. In germline, CDR1 is SGHRS, CDR2 YFSETQ. The CDR3 DNA reads as TGCGCCAGCAGCTTGGAGGCGATGGAGACCCAGTACTTC. This sequence encodes CASSLEAMETQYF.

This clonotype was picked up many times. CDR3 nucleotides: TGTGCCAGCAGCCGAAAGAGTAACACCGGGGAGCTGTTTTTT. Residues: CASSRKSNTGELFF. The J gene is TRBJ2-2, the V gene TRBV14; the D is unclear. Per germline, CDR1 SGHDN and CDR2 FVKESK. CDR3 length equals 14 residues. V was shortened by 4 bases and J by 2 bases, with 8 bases between the two germline ends.

This clonotype came up a few times. The rearrangement uses TRBV6-1 and TRBJ2-1; 9 nucleotides line up with TRBD2. CDR3 size: 14 residues. The V gene end was trimmed by 4 bases and the J gene end by 6 bases; junction bases not matched to a gene: 4. CDR1 and CDR2 from the germline V gene are MNHNS and SASEGT. In DNA form, the CDR3 reads TGTGCCAGCAGTGGGGCTAGCGGGACCAATGAGCAGTTCTTC. The encoded protein is CASSGASGTNEQFF.

Many counts were recorded for this clonotype. This rearrangement joins TRBV2 to TRBJ1-2; a weak D match, TRBD1 (6 bases). Trimming took off 4 bases at V and 7 bases at J, with 13 bases between the two ends. The CDR3 loop spans 13 amino acids. Germline V gives CDR1 SNHLY, CDR2 FYNNEI. CDR3 in amino acids: CASSVQGGSGYTF. In nucleotides, the CDR3 is TGTGCCAGCAGTGTACAGGGAGGCTCTGGCTACACCTTC.

The rearrangement uses TRBV15 and TRBJ2-2, with D uncertain. The CDR3 totals 17 residues. Trimming removed 0 bases at V and 5 bases at J, with 16 bases between. Germline V CDR1 and CDR2: LNHNV, YYDKDF (reference sequence). CDR3: CATSRDLGTYTTGELFF. The CDR3 DNA is TGTGCCACCAGCAGAGACTTAGGAACCTATACGACCGGGGAGCTGTTTTTT.

V gene TRBV4-1 combines with J gene TRBJ2-7; D perhaps matches TRBD1 (7 bases). This CDR3 has 15 amino acids. The V gene lost 1 base and the J gene lost 2 bases, with 12 bases spanning the gap. The germline V gene encodes CDR1 MGHRA and CDR2 YSYEKL. CDR3 DNA sequence: TGCGCCAGCAGCCAAGGGAGGGGGCTGGCCTACGAGCAGTACTTC. Translation gives CASSQGRGLAYEQYF.